Below are 9 T cell receptor beta chains sequenced from a single sample in a study of control samples from healthy donors and cancer patients (dated by TCRdb to about 2020). The receptor library was made with the immunoSEQ multiplex PCR assay. The table comes from immuneACCESS by way of TCRdb, which keeps in-frame sequences with V and J called. Part of the clones is missing from these tables; in studies checked, under half for an unresolved V gene and the rest for unknown reasons. The sample table shows around 180,000 clones, and approximately 92% are seen once. The ten largest clones take up just over 2% of the sample. The sequenced sample consisted of blood. The receptors were gathered from a woman in her thirties or forties in good health.

The table lists this clone with a count of one. The rearrangement uses TRBV7-3 and TRBJ1-2; D is unclear. CDR1 SGHTA and CDR2 FQGTGA come from the germline V gene. The ends were cut back, 0 bases at V and 4 bases at J, with 6 bases in the middle. The CDR3 extends over 13 amino acids. The CDR3 DNA sequence: TGTGCCAGCAGCTTAACAGGGAGCTATGGCTACACCTTC. It codes for CASSLTGSYGYTF.

The chain joins TRBV7-9 to TRBJ2-7; no clear D. The CDR3 consists of 13 residues. Germline CDR1 is SEHNR and CDR2 is FQNEAQ (reference sequence). Deletions cut 2 bases from V and 3 bases from J, with 8 bases between. The CDR3 reads CASSLPSNYEQYF. The CDR3 region has the DNA TGTGCCAGCAGCTTACCGTCGAACTACGAGCAGTACTTC.

V is TRBV5-6 and J is TRBJ1-5, with TRBD1 identical over 10 bases. The CDR3 totals 16 residues. Germline V gene sequence: CDR1 SGHDT, CDR2 YYEEEE. V dropped 4 bases and J dropped 3; count of bases not matched to a gene: 7. The CDR3, as DNA: TGTGCCAGCAGCGTCACCGGGACAGGGGCCAATCAGCCCCAGCATTTT. Encoded protein: CASSVTGTGANQPQHF.

The chain recombines TRBV5-1 with TRBJ2-7; tentatively, D is TRBD2 (6 bases). Germline V lookup: CDR1 SGHRS, CDR2 YFSETQ. The CDR3 sequence is 15 residues long. The V and J ends lost 3 bases and 7 bases respectively, with 20 bases between them. The CDR3 sequence: CASSSSPGVTREQYF. The DNA for the CDR3 is TGCGCCAGCAGCTCCTCCCCGGGGGTCACTAGGGAGCAGTACTTC.

J is TRBJ1-2 and V is TRBV13; 9 nucleotides match TRBD1. Germline V CDR1 and CDR2: PRHDT, FYEKMQ (reference sequence). This CDR3 has 18 amino acids. V shed 0 bases, J shed 8 bases, and the junction held 16 bases outside the gene matches. The CDR3 nucleotides read TGTGCCAGCAGCTTAGGGGCCTTGACCGGGACAGGGAGGATCGGCTACACCTTC. This codes for CASSLGALTGTGRIGYTF.

The chain carries TRBV6-2 or TRBV6-3 and TRBJ1-3; TRBD1 is a possible D gene (5 bases). Per the germline V gene, CDR1 is MNHEY and CDR2 is SVGEGT. The CDR3 has 19 residues. Trimming took off 5 bases at V and 0 bases at J, with 23 bases between the two ends. The CDR3: CASSQWGLDLNYSGNTIYF. The CDR3 nucleotides are TGTGCCAGCAGTCAGTGGGGACTCGACCTAAATTACTCTGGAAACACCATATATTTT.

This sequence joins TRBV3-1 (or the pseudogene TRBV3-2) and TRBJ1-1, with a tentative D call TRBD1 (5 bases). Germline V CDR1 and CDR2: LGHDT, YNNKEL (reference sequence). V was trimmed by 0 bases and J by 1 base, leaving 12 bases between them. The CDR3 is made up of 16 amino acids. In nucleotides, the CDR3 is TGTGCCAGCAGCCAAGATATCCAGGGATGGAACACTGAAGCTTTCTTT. Translation gives CASSQDIQGWNTEAFF.

This clone was counted a single time. V usage is TRBV27 and J usage is TRBJ2-1; 9 nucleotides align to TRBD2. V gave up 0 bases and J gave up 3 bases; unmatched junction bases: 0. The CDR3 spans 15 residues. Per germline, CDR1 MNHEY and CDR2 SMNVEV (reference sequence). The CDR3 reads CASSLSAGGYNEQFF. The CDR3 DNA is TGTGCCAGCAGTTTATCAGCGGGGGGCTACAATGAGCAGTTCTTC.

The chain uses TRBV7-6 and TRBJ1-2; D gene uncertain. Germline V gene sequence: CDR1 SGHVS, CDR2 FNYEAQ. Between the trimmed V and J ends, which lost 0 bases and 4 bases, there was a span of 15 bases. CDR3 size: 16 residues. The CDR3 DNA follows: TGTGCCAGCAGCTTAGCGGAGGCAGCGAAGCCCTATGGCTACACCTTC. It codes for CASSLAEAAKPYGYTF.